The rows below give T cell receptor beta chains drawn from one sample of a study of radiation and T cells in renal cell carcinoma. Measured with immunoSEQ multiplex PCR; TCRdb has only the in-frame clones, and not every one. The sample shows over 85,000 clones, around 81% of them seen only once. The specimen comprised blood, sampled from a patient whose treatment included radiotherapy and nephrectomy. The receptors come from a man aged 50 or older with renal cell carcinoma. Both conserved end residues are part of each CDR3. A D gene is named only where the DNA matches it firmly. Clone size is stated in some rows and not others, as once, few, many or a class when expanded.

D	size	V	J	CDR3	DNA
NA	NA	TRBV14	TRBJ1-1	CASSQGRRLNTEAFF	TGTGCCAGCAGCCAAGGTCGGCGGCTGAACACTGAAGCTTTCTTT
TRBD1	NA	TRBV29-1	TRBJ1-2	CSVADRGVYGYTF	TGCAGCGTTGCCGACAGGGGCGTCTATGGCTACACCTTC
TRBD1	NA	TRBV19	TRBJ2-7	CASSHRTGWDEQYF	TGTGCCAGTTCCCACCGGACAGGGTGGGACGAGCAGTACTTC
TRBD2	NA	TRBV6-5	TRBJ2-7	CASSYGASGSYEQYF	TGTGCCAGCAGTTACGGGGCTAGCGGGAGCTACGAGCAGTACTTC
NA	NA	TRBV18	TRBJ1-2	CASSPPGRGIDYGYTF	TGTGCCAGCTCACCACCGGGAAGGGGAATAGACTATGGCTACACCTTC
NA	NA	TRBV14	TRBJ2-7	CASSPYTREQYF	TGTGCCAGCAGCCCATATACGCGCGAGCAGTACTTC
NA	NA	TRBV29-1	TRBJ2-5	CSGGEGQETQYF	TGCAGCGGAGGAGAGGGCCAAGAGACCCAGTACTTC
TRBD1	NA	TRBV7-9	TRBJ1-4	CASSFGTADEKLFF	TGTGCCAGCAGCTTCGGGACAGCGGATGAAAAACTGTTTTTT
TRBD2	NA	TRBV4-3	TRBJ2-1	CASSRSAGGPVEQFF	TGCGCCAGCAGCCGCTCGGCGGGGGGGCCTGTTGAGCAGTTCTTC
NA	NA	TRBV7-2	TRBJ1-2	CASSLSGDRNVYGYTF	TGTGCCAGCAGCTTATCGGGAGACAGGAATGTCTATGGCTACACCTTC
NA	NA	TRBV19	TRBJ2-5	CASSIPTKGALWGETQYF	TGTGCCAGTAGTATACCTACAAAAGGAGCTCTCTGGGGGGAGACCCAGTACTTC
NA	NA	TRBV2	TRBJ1-2	CASSRPDSTQGYTF	TGTGCCAGCAGTCGACCGGACAGTACGCAGGGCTACACCTTC
NA	NA	TRBV27	TRBJ1-4	CASSLKGFATNEKLFF	TGTGCCAGCAGTTTAAAGGGGTTTGCAACTAATGAAAAACTGTTTTTT
NA	NA	TRBV5-1	TRBJ2-1	CASSLGRQGSGIAHEQFF	TGCGCCAGCAGCTTGGGCCGGCAGGGGAGCGGGATTGCACATGAGCAGTTCTTC
NA	few	TRBV9	TRBJ2-3	CASSVAADTQYF	TGTGCCAGCAGCGTAGCGGCAGATACGCAGTATTTT
TRBD2	NA	TRBV29-1	TRBJ2-5	CSVAGTRVGQETQYF	TGCAGCGTAGCCGGGACTAGGGTAGGCCAAGAGACCCAGTACTTC
TRBD1	NA	TRBV5-4	TRBJ2-7	CASSFERDSSYEQYF	TGTGCCAGCAGCTTCGAAAGGGACAGCTCCTACGAGCAGTACTTC